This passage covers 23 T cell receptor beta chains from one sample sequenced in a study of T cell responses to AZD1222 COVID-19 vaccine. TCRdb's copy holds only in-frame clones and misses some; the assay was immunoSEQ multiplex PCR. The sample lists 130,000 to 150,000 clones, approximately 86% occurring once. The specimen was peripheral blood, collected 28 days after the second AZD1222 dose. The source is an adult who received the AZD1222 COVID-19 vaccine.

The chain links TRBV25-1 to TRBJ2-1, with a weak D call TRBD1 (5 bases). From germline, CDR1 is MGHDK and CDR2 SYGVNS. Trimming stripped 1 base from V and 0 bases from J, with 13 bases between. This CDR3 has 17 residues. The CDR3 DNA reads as TGTGCCAGCAGTGAATCCCCAGGGTCTAGCTCCTACAATGAGCAGTTCTTC. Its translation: CASSESPGSSSYNEQFF. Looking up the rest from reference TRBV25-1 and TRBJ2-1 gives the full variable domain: EADIYQTPRYLVIGTGKKITLECSQTMGHDKMYWYQQDPGMELHLIHYSYGVNSTEKGDLSSESTVSRIRTEHFPLTLESARPSHTSQYLCASSESPGSSSYNEQFFGPGTRLTVL.

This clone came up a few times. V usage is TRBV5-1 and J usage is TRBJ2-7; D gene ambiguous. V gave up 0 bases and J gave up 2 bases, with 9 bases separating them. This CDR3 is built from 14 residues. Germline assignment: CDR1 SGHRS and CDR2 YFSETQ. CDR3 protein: CASSLVKGPYEQYF. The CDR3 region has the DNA TGCGCCAGCAGCTTGGTAAAGGGCCCCTACGAGCAGTACTTC.

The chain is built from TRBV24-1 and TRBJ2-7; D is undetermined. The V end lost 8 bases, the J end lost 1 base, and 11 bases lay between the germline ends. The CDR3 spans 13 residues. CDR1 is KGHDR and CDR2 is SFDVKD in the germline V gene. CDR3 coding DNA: TGTGCCACCAACCGCAGTAAATCCTACGAGCAGTACTTC. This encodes CATNRSKSYEQYF.

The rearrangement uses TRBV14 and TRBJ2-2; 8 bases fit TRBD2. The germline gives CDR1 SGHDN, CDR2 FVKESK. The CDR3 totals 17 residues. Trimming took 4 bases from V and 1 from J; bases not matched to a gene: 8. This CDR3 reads CASSLTGTSKNTGELFF. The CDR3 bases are TGTGCCAGCAGCCTAACCGGGACTAGTAAGAACACCGGGGAGCTGTTTTTT. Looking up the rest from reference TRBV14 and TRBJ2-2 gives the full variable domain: EAGVTQFPSHSVIEKGQTVTLRCDPISGHDNLYWYRRVMGKEIKFLLHFVKESKQDESGMPNNRFLAERTGGTYSTLKVQPAELEDSGVYFCASSLTGTSKNTGELFFGEGSRLTVL.

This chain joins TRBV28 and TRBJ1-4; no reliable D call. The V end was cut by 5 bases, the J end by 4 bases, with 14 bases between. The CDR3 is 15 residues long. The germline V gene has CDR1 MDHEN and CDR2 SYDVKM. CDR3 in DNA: TGTGCCAGCAGTCGGCGGGGAGGAGTTAATGAAAAACTGTTTTTT. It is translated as CASSRRGGVNEKLFF.

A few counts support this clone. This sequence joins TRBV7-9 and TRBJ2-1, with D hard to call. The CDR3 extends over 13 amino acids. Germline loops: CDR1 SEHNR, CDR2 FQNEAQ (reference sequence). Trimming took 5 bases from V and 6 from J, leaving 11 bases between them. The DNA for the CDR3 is TGTGCCAGCAGCCCCCGGAATAGCAATGAGCAGTTCTTC. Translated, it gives CASSPRNSNEQFF.

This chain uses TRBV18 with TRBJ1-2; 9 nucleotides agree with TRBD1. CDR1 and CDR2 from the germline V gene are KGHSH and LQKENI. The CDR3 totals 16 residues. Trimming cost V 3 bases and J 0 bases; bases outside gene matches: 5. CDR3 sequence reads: CASSPRTGASNYGYTF. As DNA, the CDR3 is TGTGCCAGCTCACCGCGGACAGGGGCCTCTAACTATGGCTACACCTTC.

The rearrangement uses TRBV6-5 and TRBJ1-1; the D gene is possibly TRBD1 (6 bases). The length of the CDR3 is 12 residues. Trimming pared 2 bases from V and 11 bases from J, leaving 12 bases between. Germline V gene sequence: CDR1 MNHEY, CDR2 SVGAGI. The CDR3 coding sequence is TGTGCCAGCAGTTACGCGGGGGCACGGGCTTTCTTT. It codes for CASSYAGARAFF.

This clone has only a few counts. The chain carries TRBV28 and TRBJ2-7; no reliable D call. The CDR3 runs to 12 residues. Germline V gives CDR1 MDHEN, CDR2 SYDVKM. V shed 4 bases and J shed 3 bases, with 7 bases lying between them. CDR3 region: CASSWGSYEQYF. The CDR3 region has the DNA TGTGCCAGCAGTTGGGGAAGCTACGAGCAGTACTTC.

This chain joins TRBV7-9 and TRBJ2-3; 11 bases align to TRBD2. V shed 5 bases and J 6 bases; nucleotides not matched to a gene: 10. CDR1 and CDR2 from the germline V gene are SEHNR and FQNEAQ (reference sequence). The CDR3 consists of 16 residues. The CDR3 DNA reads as TGTGCCAGCAGCCCGAAGACTAGCGGGGACCGGGATACGCAGTATTTT. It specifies CASSPKTSGDRDTQYF.

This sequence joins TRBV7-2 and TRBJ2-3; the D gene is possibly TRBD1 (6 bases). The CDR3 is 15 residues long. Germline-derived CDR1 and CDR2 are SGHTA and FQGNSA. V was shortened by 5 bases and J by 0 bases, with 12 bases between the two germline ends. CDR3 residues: CASSPRGGSTDTQYF. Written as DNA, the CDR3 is TGTGCCAGCAGCCCCAGGGGCGGGAGCACAGATACGCAGTATTTT.

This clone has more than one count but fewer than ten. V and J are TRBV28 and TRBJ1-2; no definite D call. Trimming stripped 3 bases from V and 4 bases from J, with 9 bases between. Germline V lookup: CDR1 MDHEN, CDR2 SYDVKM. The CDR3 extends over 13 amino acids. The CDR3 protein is CASSLEPLYGYTF. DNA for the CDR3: TGTGCCAGCAGTTTGGAGCCCCTCTATGGCTACACCTTC.

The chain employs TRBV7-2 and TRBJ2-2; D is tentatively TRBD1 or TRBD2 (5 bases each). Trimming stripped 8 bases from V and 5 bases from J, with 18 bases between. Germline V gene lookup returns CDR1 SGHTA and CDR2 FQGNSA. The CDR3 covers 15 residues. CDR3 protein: CASGHPGPLTGELFF. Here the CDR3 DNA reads TGTGCCAGCGGTCACCCGGGACCCTTGACCGGGGAGCTGTTTTTT.

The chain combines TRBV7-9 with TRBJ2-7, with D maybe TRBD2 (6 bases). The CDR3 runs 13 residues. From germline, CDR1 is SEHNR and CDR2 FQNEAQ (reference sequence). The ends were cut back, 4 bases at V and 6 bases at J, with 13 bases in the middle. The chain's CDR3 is CASSSSGVVEQYF. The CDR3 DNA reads TGTGCCAGCAGCTCATCGGGAGTTGTCGAGCAGTACTTC. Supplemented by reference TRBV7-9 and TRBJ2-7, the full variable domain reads DTGVSQNPRHKITKRGQNVTFRCDPISEHNRLYWYRQTLGQGPEFLTYFQNEAQLEKSRLLSDRFSAERPKGSFSTLEIQRTEQGDSAMYLCASSSSGVVEQYFGPGTRLTVT.

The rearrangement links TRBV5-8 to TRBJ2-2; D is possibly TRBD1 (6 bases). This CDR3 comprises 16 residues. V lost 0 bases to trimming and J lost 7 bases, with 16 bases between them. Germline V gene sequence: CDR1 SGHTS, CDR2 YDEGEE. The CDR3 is CASSLVFPGVHGELFF. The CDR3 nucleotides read TGTGCCAGCAGCTTGGTGTTTCCAGGGGTTCACGGGGAGCTGTTTTTT.

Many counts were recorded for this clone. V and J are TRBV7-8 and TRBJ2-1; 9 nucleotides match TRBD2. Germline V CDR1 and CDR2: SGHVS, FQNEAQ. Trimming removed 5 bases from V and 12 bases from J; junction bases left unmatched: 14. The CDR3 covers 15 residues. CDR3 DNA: TGTGCCAGCAGCGCCTCGCTGGGACTAGCAGTGGTGCAGTTCTTC. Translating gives CASSASLGLAVVQFF.

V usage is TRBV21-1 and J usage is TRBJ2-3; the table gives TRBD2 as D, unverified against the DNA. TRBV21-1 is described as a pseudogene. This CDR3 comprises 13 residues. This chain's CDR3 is CASSSRLVIAQYF. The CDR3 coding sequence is TGTGCCAGCAGCTCCCGACTGGTGATTGCGCAGTATTTT.

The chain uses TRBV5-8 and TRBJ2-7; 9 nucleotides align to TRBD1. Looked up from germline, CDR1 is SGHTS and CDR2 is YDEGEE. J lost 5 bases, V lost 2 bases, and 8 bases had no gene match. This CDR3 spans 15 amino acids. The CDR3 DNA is TGTGCCAGCAGCTTTCCGCGGACAGGGGTGAACGAGCAGTACTTC. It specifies CASSFPRTGVNEQYF.

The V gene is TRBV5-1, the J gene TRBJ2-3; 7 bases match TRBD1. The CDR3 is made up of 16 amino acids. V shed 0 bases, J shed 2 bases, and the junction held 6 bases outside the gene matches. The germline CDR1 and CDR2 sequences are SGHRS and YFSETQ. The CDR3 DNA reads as TGCGCCAGCAGCTTGGCCGGGGACAGAACCACAGATACGCAGTATTTT. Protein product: CASSLAGDRTTDTQYF.

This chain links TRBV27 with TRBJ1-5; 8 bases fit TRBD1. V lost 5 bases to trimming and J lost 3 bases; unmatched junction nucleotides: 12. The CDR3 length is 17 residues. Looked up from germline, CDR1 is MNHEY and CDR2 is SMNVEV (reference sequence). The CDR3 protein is CASSDQQGERPNQPQHF. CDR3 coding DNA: TGTGCCAGCAGTGACCAACAGGGGGAACGGCCCAATCAGCCCCAGCATTTT.

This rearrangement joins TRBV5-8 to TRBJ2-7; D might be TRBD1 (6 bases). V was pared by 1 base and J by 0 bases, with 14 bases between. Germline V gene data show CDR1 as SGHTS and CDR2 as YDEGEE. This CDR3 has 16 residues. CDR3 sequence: CASSLWGRTASYEQYF. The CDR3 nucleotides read TGTGCCAGCAGCTTGTGGGGGCGGACAGCCTCCTACGAGCAGTACTTC.

CDR3 DNA: TGTGCCACCAGCAAGGTCATAGCGGGAGAGACCTACGAGCAGTACTTC. Protein: CATSKVIAGETYEQYF. V usage is TRBV15 and J usage is TRBJ2-7; 9 nucleotides agree with TRBD2. Per the germline V gene, CDR1 is LNHNV and CDR2 is YYDKDF (reference sequence). CDR3 length: 16 residues. With V trimmed by 4 bases and J by 2 bases, 9 bases remained unmatched. The complete variable domain, with remaining parts taken from reference TRBV15 and TRBJ2-7, reads DAMVIQNPRYQVTQFGKPVTLSCSQTLNHNVMYWYQQKSSQAPKLLFHYYDKDFNNEADTPDNFQSRRPNTSFCFLDIRSPGLGDTAMYLCATSKVIAGETYEQYFGPGTRLTVT.

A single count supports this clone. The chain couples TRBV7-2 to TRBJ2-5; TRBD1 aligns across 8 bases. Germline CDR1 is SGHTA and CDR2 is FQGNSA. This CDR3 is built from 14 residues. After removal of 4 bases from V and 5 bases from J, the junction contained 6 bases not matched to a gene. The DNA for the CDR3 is TGTGCCAGCAGCTCACAGGGGGGTGGGGAGACCCAGTACTTC. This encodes CASSSQGGGETQYF. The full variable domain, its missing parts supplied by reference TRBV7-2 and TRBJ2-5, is GAGVSQSPSNKVTEKGKDVELRCDPISGHTALYWYRQSLGQGLEFLIYFQGNSAPDKSGLPSDRFSAERTGGSVSTLTIQRTQQEDSAVYLCASSSQGGGETQYFGPGTRLLVL.